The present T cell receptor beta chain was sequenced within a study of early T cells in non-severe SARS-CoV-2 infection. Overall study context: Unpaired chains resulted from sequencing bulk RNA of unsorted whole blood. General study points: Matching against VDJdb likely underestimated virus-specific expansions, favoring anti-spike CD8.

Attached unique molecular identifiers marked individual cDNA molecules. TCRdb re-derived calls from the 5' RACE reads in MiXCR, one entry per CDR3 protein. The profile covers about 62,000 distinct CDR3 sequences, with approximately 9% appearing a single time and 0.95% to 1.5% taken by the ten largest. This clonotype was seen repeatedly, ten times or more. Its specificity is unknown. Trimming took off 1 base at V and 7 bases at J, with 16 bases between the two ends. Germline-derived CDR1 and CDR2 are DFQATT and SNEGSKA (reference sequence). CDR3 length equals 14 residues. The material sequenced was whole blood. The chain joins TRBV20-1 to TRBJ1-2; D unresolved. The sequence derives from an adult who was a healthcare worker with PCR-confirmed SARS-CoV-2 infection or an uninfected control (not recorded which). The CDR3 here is CSARVEHPGRGYTF. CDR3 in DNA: TGCAGTGCTAGAGTCGAGCATCCCGGACGTGGCTACACCTTC.